These T cell receptor beta chains were read from a single sample in a study of tumor-infiltrating lymphocytes in primary liver carcinoma. Each CDR3 protein is one row after TCRdb ran MiXCR on the multiplex PCR reads. The sample holds hundreds of thousands of distinct CDR3 sequences, more than 55% seen once. Source material: peripheral blood. These receptors originate from a woman aged 25 to 39 with primary liver carcinoma and hepatitis B virus infection. Both conserved end residues are trimmed from each CDR3.

V,J,CDR3
TRBV5-6,TRBJ1-5,ASSRDRGRQPQH
TRBV6-2/TRBV6-3,TRBJ2-7,ASSSPVGEQY
TRBV5-1,TRBJ2-7,ASSFEGITYEQH
TRBV29-1,TRBJ2-1,SAMDRLSYNEQF
TRBV5-5,TRBJ1-1,ASTLSTGGTEAF
TRBV11-2,TRBJ2-3,ASSILEGGPSDTQY
TRBV7-9,TRBJ2-7,ASGLTGQSYEQY
TRBV12-3/TRBV12-4,TRBJ1-2,ASSPENFCGYT
TRBV11-2,TRBJ2-4,ASRPPQGTIQY
TRBV11-2,TRBJ2-1,ASSLEETYNEQF
TRBV9,TRBJ2-7,ASSVGGSDYELY
TRBV28,TRBJ2-7,ASSITREQY
TRBV5-4,TRBJ2-3,ANSFSADTQY
TRBV11-2,TRBJ2-5,ASSSGTSGMVETQY
TRBV12-3/TRBV12-4,TRBJ2-2,ASSYRGLDTGELF
TRBV11-2,TRBJ2-1,TSSLGASGGYNEQF
TRBV11-2,TRBJ1-1,ASGWGENTEAF
TRBV10-2,TRBJ1-2,ASQTDSYGYT
TRBV4-1,TRBJ2-1,ASSHDPGQGQNEQF
TRBV28,TRBJ1-3,ASREHSSGNTIY
TRBV12-3/TRBV12-4,TRBJ2-5,AIQQGSETQY
TRBV6-2/TRBV6-3,TRBJ1-5,ASSPGPPGQPQH
TRBV21-1,TRBJ1-5,ASSKAIRAGGNQPQH
TRBV11-2,TRBJ2-1,ASSYPRGVAGWNEQF
TRBV10-2,TRBJ2-1,VSSDAGNEQF
TRBV11-3,TRBJ2-3,ASSSRLARGDTQY
TRBV11-3,TRBJ2-1,AGSLALRGEKF
TRBV7-9,TRBJ2-7,ASSRNRVGDYEQH
TRBV29-1,TRBJ2-1,SAQETVNEQF
TRBV7-9,TRBJ1-2,ASSLATDRGAGYT
TRBV28,TRBJ2-1,ASRSNYDEQF
TRBV6-5,TRBJ1-1,ASSTTNTEAF
TRBV30,TRBJ2-5,AAAVGETQY
TRBV6-5,TRBJ2-7,ASSYKDGNSYEQY
TRBV28,TRBJ2-5,ASSSGQATETQH
TRBV6-5,TRBJ2-5,ASSQGGFQETQY
TRBV11-2,TRBJ1-5,ASSLAYNESQH
TRBV29-1,TRBJ1-4,SVFLTGREKLF
TRBV14,TRBJ2-5,ASSLQGSETQY
TRBV4-1,TRBJ2-1,ASSLVSGRATHEQF